This record covers a single T cell receptor (beta chain). V gave up 4 bases and J gave up 0 bases, with 12 bases separating them. CDR3 length: 15 residues. Germline CDR1 is MDHEN and CDR2 is SYDVKM. The data belong to a study of glioma-infiltrating T cells. The iRepertoire nested amplicon-rescue multiplex PCR amplified TCR alpha and beta CDR3s from RNA. TCRdb redid the calling of the multiplex PCR reads with MiXCR, one entry per CDR3 protein. The repertoire has 300,000 to 450,000 distinct CDR3 sequences, approximately 42% of them found once; the top ten carry more than 10%. The chain joins TRBV28 to TRBJ1-2; D might be TRBD1 (5 bases). The sequenced material came from glioma tissue, nonneoplastic brain tissue, or PBMCs (not recorded which). This clonotype was obtained from a human donor with low-grade glioma or glioblastoma, undergoing nonglioma brain surgery, or in good health (not recorded which). The CDR3 DNA sequence: TGTGCCAGCAGTTCCGCGTGGGGGGCTAACTATGGCTACACCTTC. Translated: CASSSAWGANYGYTF.